This TCR beta chain appears in the sequencing data of a study of T cells in Graves' hyperthyroidism and ophthalmopathy. Findings and caveats of the study: Also found in blood were most expanded thyroid clonotypes above 0.001. A 13 V-J signature model discriminated ophthalmopathy versus stable hyperthyroidism. The model forecast ophthalmopathy, anticipating it by a median around 6.9 months before onset.

Exclusions: uncontrolled infection, other autoimmune disease, pregnancy, lactation. RNA transcripts provided the source from which TCR beta CDR3 regions were amplified. RT-PCR in the first round (using the HTBI primer set) targeted the TCR CDR3. TCRdb reprocessed the multiplex PCR reads with MiXCR, giving one entry per CDR3 protein. Here the sample spans 490,000 or so distinct CDR3 sequences, 22% being singletons. In this sample, this clonotype turned up a few times. Its antigen is still unknown. Per the germline V gene, CDR1 is SGHTA and CDR2 is FQGNSA. This CDR3 is 17 amino acids long. The ends lost 1 base at V and 7 bases at J; junction bases unmatched: 13.

Sequencing was carried out using blood. The V call is TRBV7-2, the J call TRBJ1-5, with TRBD1 identical over 7 bases. This receptor was taken from a woman in her 70s with Graves' ophthalmopathy. The CDR3 reads CASSLETADRVWQPQHF. DNA for the CDR3: TGTGCCAGCAGCTTAGAAACAGCCGACAGGGTTTGGCAGCCCCAGCATTTT.